This TCR beta chain was sequenced in a study of CD8+ T cells in alopecia areata. Findings and limits, study-wide: A single nonresponder leaves the baseline CD8+ expansion link to response uncertain.

After isolation, RNA underwent reverse transcription to generate cDNA as the sequencing template. The method was immunoSEQ multiplex PCR; TCRdb's version includes in-frame clones alone and lacks a portion of them. The sample records fewer than 200,000 clones, about 61% being singletons. A remark on this clone: What it recognizes is unknown.

The treatment was: oral pan-JAK inhibitor, 5-10 mg twice daily. Samples from alopecia areata patients were lesional scalp punch biopsies and peripheral blood. This CDR3 is 15 amino acids long. V lost 3 bases to trimming and J lost 0 bases, with 11 bases between them. The germline CDR1 and CDR2 sequences are LNHDA and SQIVND (reference sequence). The sequence was collected from a human donor with alopecia areata. The chain links TRBV19 to TRBJ1-1, with no clear D. Sample: CD4+ T cells sorted from blood, taken at roughly week 55, from a patient treated with tofacitinib. CDR3 nucleotide sequence: TGTGCCAGTAGTATCCGACCGGAATTGAACACTGAAGCTTTCTTT. Protein: CASSIRPELNTEAFF.